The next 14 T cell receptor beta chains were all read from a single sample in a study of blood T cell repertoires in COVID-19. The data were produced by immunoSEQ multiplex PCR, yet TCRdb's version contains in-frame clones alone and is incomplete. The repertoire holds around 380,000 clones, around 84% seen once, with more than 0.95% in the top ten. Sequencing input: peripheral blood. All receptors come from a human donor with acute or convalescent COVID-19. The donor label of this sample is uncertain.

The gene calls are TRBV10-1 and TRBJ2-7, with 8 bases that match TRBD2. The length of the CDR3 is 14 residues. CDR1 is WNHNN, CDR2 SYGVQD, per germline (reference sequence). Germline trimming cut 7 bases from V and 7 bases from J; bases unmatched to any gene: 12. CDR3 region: CASMWVAGPQEQYF. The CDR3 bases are TGCGCCAGCATGTGGGTAGCGGGACCCCAAGAGCAGTACTTC.

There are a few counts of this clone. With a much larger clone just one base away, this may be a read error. This CDR3 reads CASRIQGNTEAFF. The CDR3 DNA sequence: TGTGCCAGCAGAATACAGGGGAACACTGAAGCTTTCTTT. This chain joins TRBV2 and TRBJ1-1; D is possibly TRBD1 (6 bases). Per germline, CDR1 SNHLY and CDR2 FYNNEI. CDR3 length: 13 amino acids. The germline V and J ends were trimmed by 6 bases and 1 base, with 9 bases remaining between them. The full variable domain, its missing parts supplied by reference TRBV2 and TRBJ1-1, is EPEVTQTPSHQVTQMGQEVILRCVPISNHLYFYWYRQILGQKVEFLVSFYNNEISEKSEIFDDQFSVERPDGSNFTLKIRSTKLEDSAMYFCASRIQGNTEAFFGQGTRLTVV.

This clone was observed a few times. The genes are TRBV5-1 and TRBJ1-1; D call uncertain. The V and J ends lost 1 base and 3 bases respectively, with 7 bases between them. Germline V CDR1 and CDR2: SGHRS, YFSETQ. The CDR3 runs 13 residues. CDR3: CASSLSPDTEAFF. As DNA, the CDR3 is TGCGCCAGCAGCTTGAGTCCGGACACTGAAGCTTTCTTT.

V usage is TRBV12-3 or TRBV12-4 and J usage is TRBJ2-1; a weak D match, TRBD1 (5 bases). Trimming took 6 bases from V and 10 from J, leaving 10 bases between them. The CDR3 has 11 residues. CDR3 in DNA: TGTGCCAGCAGACGCGACAGCGAGCAGTTCTTC. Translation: CASRRDSEQFF.

The CDR3 DNA follows: TGTGCCTGGAGATTCAACAGGGGGAGGTACTATGGCTACACCTTC. It specifies CAWRFNRGRYYGYTF. The chain uses TRBV30 and TRBJ1-2; 8 bases fit TRBD1. Germline V gene lookup returns CDR1 GTSNPN and CDR2 SVGIG (reference sequence). There are 15 residues in the CDR3. Unmatched junction bases numbered 9, after V lost 3 bases and J lost 3 bases.

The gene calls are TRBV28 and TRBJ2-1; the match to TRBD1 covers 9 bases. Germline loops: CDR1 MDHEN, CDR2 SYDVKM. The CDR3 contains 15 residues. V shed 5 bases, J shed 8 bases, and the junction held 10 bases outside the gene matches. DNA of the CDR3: TGTGCCAGCAGTGGATCCGGGACAGGGAGAGATGAGCAGTTCTTC. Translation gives CASSGSGTGRDEQFF.

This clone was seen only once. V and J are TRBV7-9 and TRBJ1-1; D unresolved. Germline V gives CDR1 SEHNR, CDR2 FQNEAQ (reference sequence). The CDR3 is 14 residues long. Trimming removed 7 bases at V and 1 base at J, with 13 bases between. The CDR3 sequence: CASTGLLGNTEAFF. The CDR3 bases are TGTGCCAGCACCGGTTTACTCGGGAACACTGAAGCTTTCTTT. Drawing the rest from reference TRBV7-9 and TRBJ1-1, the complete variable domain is DTGVSQNPRHKITKRGQNVTFRCDPISEHNRLYWYRQTLGQGPEFLTYFQNEAQLEKSRLLSDRFSAERPKGSFSTLEIQRTEQGDSAMYLCASTGLLGNTEAFFGQGTRLTVV.

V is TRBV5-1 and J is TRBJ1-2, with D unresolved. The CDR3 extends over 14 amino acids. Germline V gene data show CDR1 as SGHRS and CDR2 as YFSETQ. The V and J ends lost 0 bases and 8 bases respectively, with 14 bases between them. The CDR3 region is CASSLDWSGEGYTF. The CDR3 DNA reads TGCGCCAGCAGCTTGGATTGGTCGGGAGAGGGCTACACCTTC.

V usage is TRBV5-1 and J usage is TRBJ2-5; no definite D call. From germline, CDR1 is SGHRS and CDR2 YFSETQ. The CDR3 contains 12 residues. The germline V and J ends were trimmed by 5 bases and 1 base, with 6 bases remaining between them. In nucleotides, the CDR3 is TGCGCCAGCAGGGGCCTCCAAGAGACCCAGTACTTC. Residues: CASRGLQETQYF.

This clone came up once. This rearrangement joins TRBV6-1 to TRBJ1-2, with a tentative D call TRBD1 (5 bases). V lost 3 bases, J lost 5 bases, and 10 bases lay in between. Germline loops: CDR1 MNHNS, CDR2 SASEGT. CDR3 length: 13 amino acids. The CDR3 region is CASSEGPDYGYTF. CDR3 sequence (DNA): TGTGCCAGCAGTGAGGGGCCGGATTATGGCTACACCTTC.

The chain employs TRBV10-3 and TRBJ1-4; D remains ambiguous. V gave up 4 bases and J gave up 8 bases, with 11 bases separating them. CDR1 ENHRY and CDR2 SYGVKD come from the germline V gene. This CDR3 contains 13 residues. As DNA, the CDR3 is TGTGCCATCAGTGGGGGAGGTAAAGAAAAACTGTTTTTT. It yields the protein CAISGGGKEKLFF.

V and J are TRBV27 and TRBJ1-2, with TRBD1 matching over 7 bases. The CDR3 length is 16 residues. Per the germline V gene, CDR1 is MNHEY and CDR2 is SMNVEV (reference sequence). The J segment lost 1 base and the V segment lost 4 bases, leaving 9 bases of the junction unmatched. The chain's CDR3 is CASSSNFHRGNYGYTF. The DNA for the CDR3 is TGTGCCAGCAGTTCCAATTTCCACAGGGGTAACTATGGCTACACCTTC.

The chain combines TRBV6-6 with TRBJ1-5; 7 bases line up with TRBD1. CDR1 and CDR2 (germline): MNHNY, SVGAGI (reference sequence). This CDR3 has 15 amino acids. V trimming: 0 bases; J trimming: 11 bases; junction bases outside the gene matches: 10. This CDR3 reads CASSYSGGQGLAQHF. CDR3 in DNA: TGTGCCAGCAGTTACTCAGGGGGCCAGGGCTTAGCCCAGCATTTT.

Here the CDR3 reads CASSVDRVSGNTIYF. CDR3 DNA: TGTGCCAGCAGCGTCGACAGGGTCTCTGGAAACACCATATATTTT. The chain combines TRBV9 with TRBJ1-3; 7 bases match TRBD1. This CDR3 spans 15 amino acids. The V gene's germline CDR1 is SGDLS and CDR2 YYNGEE. J was trimmed by 0 bases and V by 2 bases; bases with no gene match: 2.